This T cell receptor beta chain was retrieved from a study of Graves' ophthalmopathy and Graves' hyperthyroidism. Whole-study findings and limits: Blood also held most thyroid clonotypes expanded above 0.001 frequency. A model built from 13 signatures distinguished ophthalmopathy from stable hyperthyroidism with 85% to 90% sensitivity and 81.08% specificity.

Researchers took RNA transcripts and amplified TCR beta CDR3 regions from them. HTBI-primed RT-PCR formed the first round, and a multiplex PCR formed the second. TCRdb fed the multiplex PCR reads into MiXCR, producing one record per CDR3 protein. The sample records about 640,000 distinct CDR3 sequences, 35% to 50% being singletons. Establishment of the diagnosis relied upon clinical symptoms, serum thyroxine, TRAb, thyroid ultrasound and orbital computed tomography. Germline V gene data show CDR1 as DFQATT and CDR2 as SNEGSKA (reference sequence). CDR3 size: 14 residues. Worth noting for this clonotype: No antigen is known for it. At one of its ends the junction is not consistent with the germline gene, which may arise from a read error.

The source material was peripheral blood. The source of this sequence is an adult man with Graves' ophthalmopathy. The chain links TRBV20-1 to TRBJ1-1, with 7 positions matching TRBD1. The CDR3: CSTREGQLNTEAFF. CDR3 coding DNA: TGCAGTACTAGAGAGGGACAGTTGAACACTGAAGCTTTCTTT.